These 9 T cell receptor beta chains share one sample of origin, sequenced in a study of T-cell reconstitution after alpha-beta-depleted transplantation in children. The library targeted TCRbeta and was prepared with unique molecular identifiers. MiXCR, applied by TCRdb to the PCR reads, yields one record per CDR3 protein. Counted here are around 240,000 distinct CDR3 sequences, 7.5% to 9.5% occurring once; the ten biggest clones make up 5% to 8%. Source: PBMCs, mostly from graft donor cells, taken 180 days after TCRalphabeta/CD19-depleted stem cell transplant. These TCRs come from a male patient younger than 18 who had a stem cell transplant for acute lymphoblastic leukemia, so the T cells may come from the graft donor.

This clonotype has ten or more counts. The chain uses TRBV3-1 and TRBJ2-1; D may correspond to TRBD1 or TRBD2 (5 bases each). V was shortened by 4 bases and J by 14 bases, with 21 bases between the two germline ends. This CDR3 comprises 14 residues. Germline V gene sequence: CDR1 LGHDT, CDR2 YNNKEL (reference sequence). This CDR3 is CASSPGLRGRSEFF. The CDR3 bases are TGTGCCAGCAGCCCTGGGTTGAGGGGCAGGAGCGAGTTCTTC.

This clonotype appeared many times. The chain combines TRBV6-5 with TRBJ1-5; tentative D call: TRBD1 (5 bases). The V end was cut by 1 base, the J end by 3 bases, with 7 bases between. The CDR3 spans 14 residues. Germline V gene sequence: CDR1 MNHEY, CDR2 SVGAGI. The CDR3 nucleotides are TGTGCCAGCAGTTACTGGGGCGTCAATCAGCCCCAGCATTTT. This translates into CASSYWGVNQPQHF.

As concerns this clonotype: This may stem from a read error, because a much larger clone lies one nucleotide away. The chain recombines TRBV27 with TRBJ1-5, with D uncertain. CDR3 length: 14 amino acids. Germline-derived CDR1 and CDR2 are MNHEY and SMNVEV (reference sequence). V gave up 8 bases and J gave up 1 base, with 12 bases separating them. In DNA form, the CDR3 reads TGTGCCAGCGCGGCCCATGGGAGCAATCAGCCCCAGCATTTT. This translates into CASAAHGSNQPQHF.

This clonotype was observed many times. In DNA, the CDR3 is TGTGCCAGCAGCTTTAGCGGGGTCTCCTACGAGCAGTACTTC. Its translation is CASSFSGVSYEQYF. The chain carries TRBV13 and TRBJ2-7; 8 bases fit TRBD2. Germline-derived CDR1 and CDR2 are PRHDT and FYEKMQ (reference sequence). The CDR3 has 14 residues. V was clipped by 3 bases and J by 0 bases; unmatched bases: 1.

This clonotype occurred many times. The chain joins TRBV9 to TRBJ2-1, with TRBD2 as a possible D gene (6 bases). V dropped 0 bases and J dropped 10 bases, with 17 bases sitting between them. Germline V CDR1 and CDR2: SGDLS, YYNGEE. This CDR3 is 15 amino acids long. CDR3 DNA: TGTGCCAGCAGCGTAGTCGGCGGGGCCTTGGGAGAGCAGTTCTTC. Translated: CASSVVGGALGEQFF. The full variable domain, in which reference TRBV9 and TRBJ2-1 provide the parts outside the CDR3, is DSGVTQTPKHLITATGQRVTLRCSPRSGDLSVYWYQQSLDQGLQFLIQYYNGEERAKGNILERFSAQQFPDLHSELNLSSLELGDSALYFCASSVVGGALGEQFFGPGTRLTVL.

Ten or more counts support this clonotype. The CDR3 here is CASSLGTDVHQPQHF. The DNA of the CDR3 is TGCGCCAGCAGCTTGGGGACAGACGTACATCAGCCCCAGCATTTT. This chain connects TRBV5-1 to TRBJ1-5; D is perhaps TRBD1 (6 bases). The CDR3 has 15 amino acids. CDR1 is SGHRS and CDR2 is YFSETQ in the germline V gene. V dropped 0 bases and J dropped 5 bases, with 12 bases sitting between them.

This clonotype has ten or more counts. This rearrangement joins TRBV7-8 to TRBJ1-5, with TRBD1 matching 12 bases. This CDR3 has 20 residues. The V segment lost 5 bases and the J segment 1 base; nucleotides outside the gene matches: 15. Germline values: CDR1 SGHVS, CDR2 FQNEAQ. CDR3 coding DNA: TGTGCCAGCAGCAAGGGACAGGGGGCAATCGGATCCCTGAGCAATCAGCCCCAGCATTTT. It specifies CASSKGQGAIGSLSNQPQHF.

Note on this clonotype: A read error may be the cause here, since a much bigger clone is one base away. The chain is built from TRBV29-1 and TRBJ1-1; D possibly corresponds to TRBD1 (5 bases). This CDR3 contains 12 residues. Germline V gives CDR1 SQVTM, CDR2 ANQGSEA. CDR3 bases: TGCAGTTCAGGGTTGACGAACGCTGAAGCTTTCTTT. Protein: CSSGLTNAEAFF.

This clonotype was recorded at least ten times. The chain is built from TRBV28 and TRBJ1-5, with D perhaps TRBD1 (5 bases). Germline V gene data show CDR1 as MDHEN and CDR2 as SYDVKM. There are 17 residues in the CDR3. Trimming left V 3 bases short and J 0 bases short, with 15 bases between. The CDR3 DNA reads TGTGCCAGCAGTTTGTACAGGCAGGTGGATAGCAATCAGCCCCAGCATTTT. Protein: CASSLYRQVDSNQPQHF.